The text below deals with one T cell receptor beta chain. No antigen is known for it. No quality values exist for individual bases; no much larger clone is one base distant. The data derive from a study of memory CD4+ T cells and cytomegalovirus serostatus (dated by TCRdb to about 2019). Notes on the research overall: A total of some 35 healthy Belgian adults, of whom 9 were CMV seropositive and roughly 25 were CMV seronegative, were included in the cohort. The study sequenced CD4+ memory TCRbeta repertoires of a Belgian cohort with known cytomegalovirus serostatus to replicate a published TCR-based CMV serostatus classifier. The paper's findings and limits, for the study overall: Among the roughly 160 previously reported CMV-associated TCRbeta sequences, approximately 70 showed up in the CD4+ memory repertoires, with each one found in between one and five individuals. CMV serostatus prediction reached a median bootstrapped AUC of about 0.95 with the original framework and just under 0.93 with a US-trained random forest. On the Belgian cohort, the classifier built on the original framework reached a median bootstrapped AUC of about 0.96, with a 95% CI of 0.76-1.00. The results were read as suggesting that the CMV-associated TCR signature is, for the most part, present in the CD4+ memory repertoire. Unlike the original study, which covered naive and memory CD4+ and CD8+ populations, the Belgian study sequenced only CD4+CD45RO+ memory cells.

Single viable CD3+CD4+CD8-CD45RO+ cells were sorted as memory CD4+ T cells on a FACSAria II. CMV serostatus was assessed using a Roche Elecsys assay, by which serum IgG against CMV pp150, pp28, p38 and p52 was detected. After the samples were thawed, total CD4+ T cells were enriched through positive selection using CD4 magnetic microbeads. The samples came from a different study that was designed specifically to examine the CD4+ T cell memory repertoire. Peripheral blood mononuclear cells were isolated and cryopreserved following standard operating procedures; serum was stored at -80 °C. The staining used CD3-PerCP (BW264/56), CD4-APC (RPA-T4), CD45RO-PE (UCHT1) and CD8-Pacific Orange (3B5) antibodies, and Sytox blue was used to exclude non-viable cells. Genomic DNA was extracted from sorted cells with the Quick-DNA Microprep Kit. Amplification of TCRbeta DNA was done with the immunoSEQ hsTCRbeta kit, following the protocol from the manufacturer. TCRbeta libraries were sequenced on an Illumina MiSeq instrument. Under the source paper's analysis protocol: Once out-of-frame sequences had been removed, millions of distinct TCRbeta sequences were left, which works out to an average of approximately 63,000 per individual. Two values were used to score each individual: the count of 150 to 200 previously reported CMV-associated TCRbeta sequences and the total count of productive distinct TCRbeta sequences. A beta-binomial model was reimplemented in Python, and random forests from scikit-learn, run with default parameters, were trained on data from the US cohort. Classifier performance on the Belgian cohort was reported as the median AUC with percentile confidence intervals calculated over 10,000 bootstrap iterations. TCRdb holds this immuneACCESS table with in-frame rearrangements only. Some clones are missing; in checked studies, unresolved V genes explain under half, and the rest has no known cause. From that table come the V and J calls and clone size; the DNA was used to work out D and trimming. In this sample the table shows 35,000 to 50,000 clones, 78% of which occur a single time. The ten most abundant clones make up over 0.45% of the sample.

The germline V gene encodes CDR1 DFQATT and CDR2 SNEGSKA (reference sequence). The CDR3 runs 11 residues from the cysteine to the phenylalanine. Solely the CDR3 DNA is kept, with 33 bases framed from the first base. Here V drops 5 bases and J drops 15 bases, and the junction holds 9 bases not matched to any gene. The rearranged chain carries TRBV20-1 and TRBJ1-4, with 7 bases matching TRBD1. The TCR sequence derives from an adult in good health and CMV-seronegative. The material sequenced was memory CD4+ T cells from blood. The CDR3 here reads CSALRTGSMFF. DNA sequence: TGCAGTGCTCTCCGGACAGGATCAATGTTTTTT.